These 31 T cell receptor beta chains were all obtained from the same sample, sequenced in a study of Graves' ophthalmopathy and Graves' hyperthyroidism. Investigators amplified TCR beta CDR3 regions from RNA transcripts. RT-PCR was first run with HTBI primers, then multiplex PCR in a second round. TCRdb reanalysed the multiplex PCR reads using MiXCR and keeps one entry per CDR3 protein. The table shows about 48,000 distinct CDR3 sequences, with over 40% occurring only once. The source material was peripheral blood. These receptors were obtained from an adult man with Graves' ophthalmopathy.

This clonotype was counted at least ten times. CDR3 sequence: CASRVPTSPDTQYF. CDR3 nucleotides: TGTGCCAGCAGGGTCCCGACCAGTCCGGATACGCAGTATTTT. J is TRBJ2-3 and V is TRBV7-2; no reliable D call. CDR1 is SGHTA and CDR2 is FQGNSA in the germline V gene. V dropped 6 bases and J dropped 6 bases, with 16 bases sitting between them. The CDR3 runs to 14 residues.

The chain joins TRBV10-1 to TRBJ2-7; 7 nucleotides match TRBD1. Germline V gene data show CDR1 as WNHNN and CDR2 as SYGVQD (reference sequence). Germline trimming cut 7 bases from V and 3 bases from J; bases unmatched to any gene: 18. The CDR3 runs to 17 residues. The CDR3 loop is CASMRDPQDREIYEQYF. For the CDR3, the DNA is TGCGCCAGCATGAGAGACCCCCAAGACAGGGAGATCTACGAGCAGTACTTC.

The chain joins TRBV7-3 to TRBJ1-1; unclear D gene. The length of the CDR3 is 13 residues. Germline V gene lookup returns CDR1 SGHTA and CDR2 FQGTGA. Trimming pared 5 bases from V and 0 bases from J, leaving 7 bases between. CDR3 coding DNA: TGTGCCAGCAGCGTCTTGGTGAACACTGAAGCTTTCTTT. This codes for CASSVLVNTEAFF.

The chain recombines TRBV7-2 with TRBJ2-7, with D tentatively TRBD2 (6 bases). The CDR3 loop spans 14 amino acids. Germline V gives CDR1 SGHTA, CDR2 FQGNSA. The V end lost 5 bases, the J end lost 4 bases, and 15 bases lay between the germline ends. The CDR3 here is CASSTRGRLYEQYF. DNA of the CDR3: TGTGCCAGCAGCACCCGGGGGAGATTGTACGAGCAGTACTTC.

The chain has TRBV2 and TRBJ2-2, with TRBD1 matching over 10 bases. The V and J ends lost 10 bases and 6 bases, in that order; junction bases with no gene match: 11. Per the germline V gene, CDR1 is SNHLY and CDR2 is FYNNEI. This CDR3 is built from 15 residues. The CDR3 coding sequence is TGTGCCACACAGACGACAGGGGGCGCCGCCGGGGAGCTGTTTTTT. Its protein product is CATQTTGGAAGELFF.

This clonotype was found many times. The rearrangement links TRBV19 to TRBJ2-7, with 9 positions matching TRBD1. CDR3 length: 15 amino acids. V lost 8 bases, J lost 2 bases, and 10 bases stayed unmatched. From germline, CDR1 is LNHDA and CDR2 SQIVND (reference sequence). CDR3 in amino acids: CASRSSGTGTYEQYF. The CDR3 DNA follows: TGTGCCAGTCGTTCCTCCGGGACAGGGACCTACGAGCAGTACTTC.

The sample holds many counts of this clonotype. The CDR3 DNA follows: TGCGCCAGCAGTGCACGACTAGTGGCAGATACGCAGTATTTT. Amino acid sequence: CASSARLVADTQYF. The V gene is TRBV10-1, the J gene TRBJ2-3; a possible D gene is TRBD2 (6 bases). The CDR3 runs 14 residues. V was shortened by 4 bases and J by 4 bases, with 12 bases between the two germline ends. Germline lookup yields CDR1 WNHNN and CDR2 SYGVQD (reference sequence).

The gene calls are TRBV12-3 or TRBV12-4 and TRBJ1-2, with D uncertain. V was trimmed by 8 bases and J by 2 bases, leaving 12 bases between them. This CDR3 is built from 13 residues. In DNA, the CDR3 is TGTGCCAGCGGGCAGTACACCAACTATGGCTACACCTTC. Protein sequence: CASGQYTNYGYTF.

The rearrangement joins TRBV29-1 to TRBJ2-3; D may be TRBD2 (6 bases). The CDR3 is made up of 17 amino acids. V lost 6 bases to trimming and J lost 2 bases, with 24 bases between them. Germline assignment: CDR1 SQVTM and CDR2 ANQGSEA. CDR3 sequence reads: CSVVPFSSGTYTDTQYF. In DNA, the CDR3 is TGCAGCGTCGTCCCCTTCTCATCGGGGACTTACACAGATACGCAGTATTTT.

V is TRBV7-9 and J is TRBJ2-1; 8 bases match TRBD2. Trimming removed 6 bases from V and 3 bases from J; junction bases left unmatched: 7. In germline, CDR1 is SEHNR, CDR2 FQNEAQ (reference sequence). This CDR3 spans 15 amino acids. The CDR3: CASSEGSGDYNEQFF. The CDR3 bases are TGTGCCAGCAGTGAAGGTAGCGGGGACTACAATGAGCAGTTCTTC.

The chain is built from TRBV20-1 and TRBJ2-1, with TRBD2 matching 11 bases. The junction had 4 bases not matched to a gene; V was cut back by 6 bases and J by 3 bases. There are 14 residues in the CDR3. In germline, CDR1 is DFQATT, CDR2 SNEGSKA (reference sequence). The DNA of the CDR3 is TGCAGTGCCAAGGGACTAGCGGACTACAATGAGCAGTTCTTC. It specifies CSAKGLADYNEQFF.

Sample share makes this clonotype medium-sized. The chain links TRBV20-1 to TRBJ1-5; D is perhaps TRBD1 (5 bases). The V end was cut by 7 bases, the J end by 0 bases, with 10 bases between. The CDR3 has 13 residues. Germline V gives CDR1 DFQATT, CDR2 SNEGSKA (reference sequence). CDR3 DNA: TGCAGTGTGCGCAGGGATAGCAATCAGCCCCAGCATTTT. Its protein product is CSVRRDSNQPQHF.

Turning to this clonotype: The germline gene is not matched at one end of the junction; a read error may be the cause. The CDR3 sequence is CAGSPGTDGNTMYF. In DNA form, the CDR3 reads TGCGCCGGCAGCCCGGGGACAGATGGAAACACCATGTATTTT. The chain is built from TRBV5-1 and TRBJ1-3; TRBD1 aligns across 7 bases. CDR1 is SGHRS, CDR2 YFSETQ, per germline. CDR3 length: 14 residues.

The CDR3 bases are TGTGCCAGCAGTAAGGGATGGGCTGGAAACACCATATATTTT. Translated: CASSKGWAGNTIYF. The gene calls are TRBV9 and TRBJ1-3, with D unresolved. Germline V CDR1 and CDR2: SGDLS, YYNGEE. Trimming cost V 5 bases and J 2 bases, with 11 bases left between them. The CDR3 totals 14 residues.

This clonotype has ten or more counts. V usage is TRBV7-9 and J usage is TRBJ2-7; unclear D gene. The CDR3 has 11 residues. Germline CDR1 SEHNR, CDR2 FQNEAQ (reference sequence). Trimming left V 6 bases short and J 0 bases short, with 3 bases between. For the CDR3, the DNA is TGTGCCAGCAGTTTCTCCTACGAGCAGTACTTC. This codes for CASSFSYEQYF.

In nucleotides, the CDR3 is TGTGCCAGCAGTGAAACAACTAGCGGGAGCCCCCTGGTCTACACCGGGGAGCTGTTTTTT. This encodes CASSETTSGSPLVYTGELFF. The J gene is TRBJ2-2, the V gene TRBV6-1; 11 bases are shared with TRBD2. The germline CDR1 and CDR2 sequences are MNHNS and SASEGT. J lost 3 bases, V lost 2 bases, and 14 bases had no gene match. This CDR3 contains 20 residues.

This clonotype occurred many times. The rearrangement links TRBV4-1 to TRBJ2-5; tentative D call: TRBD1 (5 bases). V was shortened by 4 bases and J by 5 bases, with 14 bases between the two germline ends. The CDR3 length is 14 residues. CDR1 and CDR2 from the germline V gene are MGHRA and YSYEKL. The CDR3 region has the DNA TGCGCCAGCAGCCTTGGGGCGGCGCGGGAGACCCAGTACTTC. Residues: CASSLGAARETQYF.

This chain uses TRBV7-9 with TRBJ1-2, with TRBD1 matching 10 bases. From germline, CDR1 is SEHNR and CDR2 FQNEAQ (reference sequence). J was trimmed by 6 bases and V by 3 bases; bases with no gene match: 7. This CDR3 contains 15 residues. In DNA, the CDR3 is TGTGCCAGCAGCTTTCCGACAGGGGGCGCTCATGGCTACACCTTC. It specifies CASSFPTGGAHGYTF.

There are many counts of this clonotype. V is TRBV11-2 and J is TRBJ1-4; 8 nucleotides align to TRBD1. The germline CDR1 and CDR2 sequences are SGHAT and FQNNGV. The CDR3 covers 17 residues. J lost 6 bases, V lost 0 bases, and 9 bases had no gene match. The DNA of the CDR3 is TGTGCCAGCAGCTTAGATCCCCCCGGGACAGGAGATGAAAAACTGTTTTTT. Amino acids: CASSLDPPGTGDEKLFF. Filled out from reference TRBV11-2 and TRBJ1-4, the complete variable domain reads EAGVAQSPRYKIIEKRQSVAFWCNPISGHATLYWYQQILGQGPKLLIQFQNNGVVDDSQLPKDRFSAERLKGVDSTLKIQPAKLEDSAVYLCASSLDPPGTGDEKLFFGSGTQLSVL.

Ten or more counts support this clonotype. The chain combines TRBV5-1 with TRBJ1-1; 10 bases align to TRBD1. This CDR3 has 13 amino acids. V lost 0 bases to trimming and J lost 11 bases; unmatched junction nucleotides: 4. The germline V gene encodes CDR1 SGHRS and CDR2 YFSETQ. The CDR3 DNA is TGCGCCAGCAGCTTGGGACAGGGGGCAGGGGCTTTCTTT. It is translated as CASSLGQGAGAFF.

This clonotype appeared many times. The chain is built from TRBV20-1 and TRBJ1-1; no clear D gene. Germline loops: CDR1 DFQATT, CDR2 SNEGSKA (reference sequence). Trimming removed 0 bases from V and 1 base from J, with 6 bases in between. The CDR3 runs 13 residues. The CDR3 DNA reads TGCAGTGCTAGAGAAACACAGAACACTGAAGCTTTCTTT. Its translation is CSARETQNTEAFF.

The chain has TRBV9 and TRBJ2-2, with TRBD1 as a possible D gene (5 bases). The ends were cut back, 0 bases at V and 6 bases at J, with 12 bases in the middle. The CDR3 covers 15 residues. Looked up from germline, CDR1 is SGDLS and CDR2 is YYNGEE. In nucleotides, the CDR3 is TGTGCCAGCAGCGTAGCTCACCAGGGTCCCGGGGAGCTGTTTTTT. Protein: CASSVAHQGPGELFF. Based on the CDR3 plus reference TRBV9 and TRBJ2-2, the full variable domain is DSGVTQTPKHLITATGQRVTLRCSPRSGDLSVYWYQQSLDQGLQFLIQYYNGEERAKGNILERFSAQQFPDLHSELNLSSLELGDSALYFCASSVAHQGPGELFFGEGSRLTVL.

This sequence joins TRBV7-2 and TRBJ2-3; 13 positions match TRBD2. With 4 bases clipped from V and 5 bases from J, the junction kept 6 bases outside the gene matches. Germline CDR1 and CDR2: SGHTA and FQGNSA. CDR3 length: 16 residues. The CDR3 protein is CASSSGLAGEGDTQYF. CDR3 nucleotide sequence: TGTGCCAGCAGCTCAGGACTAGCGGGGGAGGGAGATACGCAGTATTTT.

The genes are TRBV7-2 and TRBJ2-2, with TRBD1 as a possible D gene (6 bases). This CDR3 spans 19 amino acids. V was clipped by 2 bases and J by 1 base, with 20 bases between them. In germline, CDR1 is SGHTA, CDR2 FQGNSA. The CDR3 spells CASSLSVPGGRLNTGELFF. In DNA form, the CDR3 reads TGTGCCAGCAGCTTATCAGTTCCTGGGGGCAGACTGAACACCGGGGAGCTGTTTTTT. The whole variable domain, remainder taken from reference TRBV7-2 and TRBJ2-2, is GAGVSQSPSNKVTEKGKDVELRCDPISGHTALYWYRQSLGQGLEFLIYFQGNSAPDKSGLPSDRFSAERTGGSVSTLTIQRTQQEDSAVYLCASSLSVPGGRLNTGELFFGEGSRLTVL.

Regarding this clonotype: A clone one base away is much larger, so this may be a read error. The chain links TRBV6-5 to TRBJ2-7; the D gene could be TRBD1 or TRBD2 (5 bases each). Looked up from germline, CDR1 is MNHEY and CDR2 is SVGAGI. The CDR3 extends over 14 amino acids. Between the trimmed V and J ends, which lost 6 bases and 6 bases, there was a span of 18 bases. CDR3 sequence (DNA): TGTGCCAGCAGCCGCCGAGCTGGGGACGGCGAGCAGTACTTC. Amino acids: CASSRRAGDGEQYF.

This clonotype was observed many times. V usage is TRBV13 and J usage is TRBJ1-5, with D perhaps matching TRBD1 (5 bases). Germline-derived CDR1 and CDR2 are PRHDT and FYEKMQ (reference sequence). There are 15 residues in the CDR3. V lost 5 bases to trimming and J lost 4 bases, with 15 bases between them. CDR3 nucleotides: TGTGCCAGCAGCCGACAGAAGGGCATAAATCAGCCCCAGCATTTT. It encodes CASSRQKGINQPQHF.

This clonotype showed up many times. CDR3 nucleotide sequence: TGTGCCAGCAGCTTAGATACGATTAGCGGGAGAGTCCGCTACAATGAGCAGTTCTTC. This gives the protein CASSLDTISGRVRYNEQFF. This chain uses TRBV11-2 with TRBJ2-1; 9 bases match TRBD2. Per the germline V gene, CDR1 is SGHAT and CDR2 is FQNNGV. With 0 bases clipped from V and 3 bases from J, the junction kept 12 bases outside the gene matches. The CDR3 sequence is 19 residues long.

The sample holds many counts of this clonotype. V and J are TRBV2 and TRBJ2-7; D gene ambiguous. CDR1 is SNHLY, CDR2 FYNNEI, per germline. V was clipped by 0 bases and J by 7 bases, with 13 bases between them. The CDR3 extends over 14 amino acids. CDR3 sequence: CASSEAHWVPEQYF. The CDR3 DNA reads as TGTGCCAGCAGTGAAGCCCACTGGGTGCCAGAGCAGTACTTC.

Concerning this clonotype itself: No conserved phenylalanine or tryptophan ends this CDR3, so it is likely a read error. The rearrangement joins TRBV9 to TRBJ1-1; D perhaps matches TRBD1 (6 bases). The CDR3 covers 14 residues. Germline CDR1 SGDLS, CDR2 YYNGEE. Trimming removed 4 bases from V and 4 bases from J, with 14 bases in between. The CDR3 is CASSPRTVSTEAFL. The DNA for the CDR3 is TGTGCCAGCAGCCCTAGGACAGTAAGCACTGAAGCTTTCCTT.

This clonotype was recorded at least ten times. V usage is TRBV6-6 and J usage is TRBJ1-3; D gene uncertain. CDR3 length: 13 residues. Germline V gene data show CDR1 as MNHNY and CDR2 as SVGAGI (reference sequence). Between the trimmed V and J ends, which lost 5 bases and 9 bases, there was a span of 14 bases. The CDR3 DNA follows: TGTGCCAGCAGTGCACCTCCGGGTGGCACCATATATTTT. Translating gives CASSAPPGGTIYF.

This clonotype was observed at least ten times. The chain recombines TRBV14 with TRBJ1-1, with D possibly matching TRBD1 (5 bases). Trimming cost V 4 bases and J 2 bases, with 20 bases left between them. Germline CDR1 and CDR2: SGHDN and FVKESK. This CDR3 is built from 17 residues. The CDR3 spells CASSLPGRAGRNTEAFF. DNA of the CDR3: TGTGCCAGCAGCCTTCCAGGGCGAGCTGGTCGAAACACTGAAGCTTTCTTT.